This TCR beta chain was found in a study of blood T cell repertoires in COVID-19. Looking at the study overall: The study drew acute and convalescent COVID-19 samples from the United States, Italy and Spain.

V was pared by 0 bases and J by 3 bases, with 2 bases of the junction left unmatched. The V gene's germline CDR1 is LNHDA and CDR2 SQIVND (reference sequence). The CDR3 consists of 15 residues. Profiling relied on immunoSEQ multiplex PCR, and the TCRdb table lists in-frame clones only, not all of them. The sample lists fewer than 500,000 clones, 80% to 90% seen once, with over 1.3% in the top ten. The chain combines TRBV19 with TRBJ2-1; 7 nucleotides line up with TRBD2. What was sequenced was peripheral blood. The receptor comes from a woman aged 25 to 39 with active or convalescent COVID-19. The CDR3 DNA reads TGTGCCAGTAGTATAGATGCTAGCGGCTACAATGAGCAGTTCTTC. Translation: CASSIDASGYNEQFF.